A single sample gave rise to the 26 T cell receptor beta chains below, sequenced in a study of T cells in Graves' hyperthyroidism and ophthalmopathy. Researchers took RNA transcripts and amplified the TCR beta CDR3 regions from them. Initially, a first-round RT-PCR of the TCR CDR3 employed the HTBI primer set. TCRdb analysed the multiplex PCR reads with MiXCR anew, one entry per CDR3 protein. The sample yields about 640,000 distinct CDR3 sequences, about a fifth seen once. The sample taken for sequencing was blood. The source is a man aged 25 to 45 with Graves' ophthalmopathy.

The V call is TRBV3-1, the J call TRBJ2-2; TRBD1 or TRBD2 may be the D gene (6 bases each). The germline V gene encodes CDR1 LGHDT and CDR2 YNNKEL (reference sequence). This CDR3 is built from 17 residues. Trimming removed 3 bases from V and 2 bases from J, with 16 bases in between. The CDR3 loop reads CASSQVIGGTNTGELFF. The CDR3 region has the DNA TGTGCCAGCAGCCAGGTTATAGGGGGGACAAACACCGGGGAGCTGTTTTTT.

This clonotype came up many times. The rearrangement uses TRBV20-1 and TRBJ2-5; TRBD2 matches at 8 bases. From germline, CDR1 is DFQATT and CDR2 SNEGSKA (reference sequence). The J segment lost 2 bases and the V segment lost 3 bases, leaving 5 bases of the junction unmatched. This CDR3 is 14 amino acids long. CDR3 in DNA: TGCAGTGCTAGTTGGACTAGCCCGCAAGAGACCCAGTACTTC. It codes for CSASWTSPQETQYF.

This clonotype was counted between two and nine times. V is TRBV19 and J is TRBJ2-1; 9 nucleotides agree with TRBD2. The germline V gene has CDR1 LNHDA and CDR2 SQIVND (reference sequence). Losses at the gene ends were 3 bases for V and 10 bases for J; bases not matched to a gene: 10. The CDR3 has 15 residues. The CDR3 loop is CASSIGIAGAVEQFF. For the CDR3, the DNA is TGTGCCAGTAGTATTGGAATAGCGGGAGCGGTGGAGCAGTTCTTC. The entire variable domain, with the rest obtained from reference TRBV19 and TRBJ2-1, is as follows: DGGITQSPKYLFRKEGQNVTLSCEQNLNHDAMYWYRQDPGQGLRLIYYSQIVNDFQKGDIAEGYSVSREKKESFPLTVTSAQKNPTAFYLCASSIGIAGAVEQFFGPGTRLTVL.

This chain joins TRBV11-2 and TRBJ2-1; tentative D call: TRBD2 (6 bases). This CDR3 contains 15 residues. Trimming took 2 bases from V and 8 from J, leaving 16 bases between them. CDR1 is SGHAT, CDR2 FQNNGV, per germline. In nucleotides, the CDR3 is TGTGCCAGCAGCTTAAGGGCACCCGGAGGGGATGAGCAGTTCTTC. It encodes CASSLRAPGGDEQFF.

In its sample, this clonotype was seen a few times. This chain connects TRBV20-1 to TRBJ1-5, with TRBD1 matching over 7 bases. The CDR3 runs 15 residues. CDR1 and CDR2 (germline): DFQATT, SNEGSKA (reference sequence). The ends lost 3 bases at V and 7 bases at J; junction bases unmatched: 12. CDR3 sequence: CSARKQQGRGQPQHF. The CDR3 nucleotides are TGCAGTGCTAGGAAACAACAGGGGCGGGGACAGCCCCAGCATTTT.

This clonotype was observed at least ten times. This sequence joins TRBV20-1 and TRBJ2-7; 9 bases line up with TRBD2. CDR3 length: 14 residues. The V gene end was trimmed by 6 bases and the J gene end by 4 bases; junction bases not matched to a gene: 10. CDR1 is DFQATT, CDR2 SNEGSKA, per germline (reference sequence). CDR3 DNA sequence: TGCAGTGCGTTAGCGGGAGTTGGGGGGTACGAGCAGTACTTC. Its translation is CSALAGVGGYEQYF.

V is TRBV19 and J is TRBJ1-5, with TRBD1 matching over 7 bases. This CDR3 region has 15 residues. CDR1 and CDR2 (germline): LNHDA, SQIVND (reference sequence). Trimming took 9 bases from V and 2 from J; bases not matched to a gene: 10. The CDR3 coding sequence is TGTGCCAGCAATGAGGGGGCTCGGGGCAATCAGCCCCAGCATTTT. Protein: CASNEGARGNQPQHF.

The chain links TRBV5-4 to TRBJ2-2; D is uncertain. Germline V CDR1 and CDR2: SGHNT, YYREEE (reference sequence). V gave up 0 bases and J gave up 7 bases, with 4 bases separating them. This CDR3 contains 12 residues. For the CDR3, the DNA is TGTGCCAGCAGCTTGGTGATCGGGGAGCTGTTTTTT. This sequence encodes CASSLVIGELFF. The whole variable domain, filled in from reference TRBV5-4 and TRBJ2-2, reads ETGVTQSPTHLIKTRGQQVTLRCSSQSGHNTVSWYQQALGQGPQFIFQYYREEENGRGNFPPRFSGLQFPNYSSELNVNALELDDSALYLCASSLVIGELFFGEGSRLTVL.

This clonotype was counted a few times. V usage is TRBV27 and J usage is TRBJ1-1, with unresolved D. Germline values: CDR1 MNHEY, CDR2 SMNVEV (reference sequence). V was cut by 6 bases and J by 0 bases, with 17 bases left in between. The CDR3 length is 16 residues. CDR3 sequence: CASSARSMYLNTEAFF. DNA for the CDR3: TGTGCCAGCAGCGCGAGGAGTATGTACCTGAACACTGAAGCTTTCTTT.

This clonotype was observed many times. The J gene is TRBJ1-2, the V gene TRBV12-3 or TRBV12-4; unclear D gene. The CDR3 has 13 residues. V was trimmed by 6 bases and J by 0 bases, leaving 8 bases between them. The CDR3: CASSLLANYGYTF. The CDR3 bases are TGTGCCAGCAGCTTGTTAGCTAACTATGGCTACACCTTC.

In this sample, this clonotype turned up many times. This chain uses TRBV5-1 with TRBJ2-5, with a tentative D call TRBD2 (6 bases). This CDR3 spans 15 amino acids. CDR1 SGHRS and CDR2 YFSETQ come from the germline V gene. Between the trimmed V and J ends, which lost 5 bases and 4 bases, there was a span of 18 bases. The CDR3, as DNA: TGCGCCAGCAGGGGTGAACTAGCTCTGGCAGAGACCCAGTACTTC. Protein product: CASRGELALAETQYF.

J is TRBJ2-3 and V is TRBV13, with 7 bases lining up with TRBD2. The CDR3 runs to 17 residues. Germline V lookup: CDR1 PRHDT, CDR2 FYEKMQ (reference sequence). Trimming cost V 5 bases and J 2 bases; bases outside gene matches: 13. CDR3 loop: CASSPPPAGPLTDTQYF. Written as DNA, the CDR3 is TGTGCCAGCAGCCCCCCCCCAGCGGGACCGCTCACAGATACGCAGTATTTT.

This clonotype was found a few times. The chain employs TRBV20-1 and TRBJ2-1; TRBD2 might be the D (6 bases). V lost 5 bases and J lost 9, with 11 bases in between. The CDR3 extends over 11 amino acids. From germline, CDR1 is DFQATT and CDR2 SNEGSKA (reference sequence). CDR3 coding DNA: TGCAGTGCTCTCCGGACTACTGAGCAGTTCTTC. Protein: CSALRTTEQFF.

This rearrangement joins TRBV18 to TRBJ2-1; TRBD2 matches at 12 bases. V lost 5 bases, J lost 7 bases, and 9 bases stayed unmatched. The CDR3 consists of 16 residues. Per germline, CDR1 KGHSH and CDR2 LQKENI. CDR3 protein: CASSVRLAGEGNEQFF. In nucleotides, the CDR3 is TGTGCCAGCTCAGTTAGACTAGCGGGAGAGGGGAATGAGCAGTTCTTC.

This clonotype was recorded a few times. The chain has TRBV29-1 and TRBJ1-1; 8 bases fit TRBD1. Germline V gene sequence: CDR1 SQVTM, CDR2 ANQGSEA. This CDR3 comprises 16 residues. The ends lost 3 bases at V and 0 bases at J; junction bases unmatched: 9. In nucleotides, the CDR3 is TGCAGCGTTGAGGGCAGGGGGCAACTGATGAACACTGAAGCTTTCTTT. This translates into CSVEGRGQLMNTEAFF.

This clonotype was seen repeatedly, ten times or more. V usage is TRBV27 and J usage is TRBJ1-1; 8 nucleotides match TRBD1. The germline gives CDR1 MNHEY, CDR2 SMNVEV (reference sequence). There are 14 residues in the CDR3. The junction had 5 bases not matched to a gene; V was cut back by 6 bases and J by 2 bases. CDR3 DNA: TGTGCCAGCAGCTTCGACAGGGGCAACACTGAAGCTTTCTTT. Translated, it gives CASSFDRGNTEAFF.

CDR3 sequence (DNA): TGTGCCAGCAGTCCTAGCGGGAGTGTCGCAGATACGCAGTATTTT. Its translation is CASSPSGSVADTQYF. J is TRBJ2-3 and V is TRBV7-6; TRBD2 matches 10 bases. The CDR3 totals 15 residues. The trim removed 6 bases at V and 4 bases at J, leaving 7 bases unmatched. Germline-derived CDR1 and CDR2 are SGHVS and FNYEAQ.

This clonotype was counted between two and nine times. The rearrangement links TRBV30 to TRBJ2-7; D is unclear. Per the germline V gene, CDR1 is GTSNPN and CDR2 is SVGIG (reference sequence). The CDR3 spans 14 residues. V was pared by 4 bases and J by 2 bases, with 15 bases between. This CDR3 is CAWTPGRLPYEQYF. The CDR3 DNA is TGTGCCTGGACCCCTGGACGTCTTCCCTACGAGCAGTACTTC.

This sequence joins TRBV7-9 and TRBJ2-2; D is unclear. Deletions cut 1 base from V and 2 bases from J, with 20 bases between. Germline loops: CDR1 SEHNR, CDR2 FQNEAQ (reference sequence). This CDR3 comprises 19 residues. The CDR3 spells CASSLGINSQRGNTGELFF. The DNA of the CDR3 is TGTGCCAGCAGCTTAGGAATCAACAGTCAGAGAGGAAACACCGGGGAGCTGTTTTTT.

This clonotype was counted ten times or more. The chain joins TRBV18 to TRBJ1-1; 9 nucleotides line up with TRBD1. The germline gives CDR1 KGHSH, CDR2 LQKENI. Unmatched junction bases numbered 7, after V lost 4 bases and J lost 1 base. This CDR3 contains 16 residues. CDR3 sequence: CASSLYSTGGNTEAFF. The CDR3 DNA sequence: TGTGCCAGCTCACTTTACTCGACAGGGGGGAACACTGAAGCTTTCTTT.

This clonotype was picked up a small number of times. The chain uses TRBV30 and TRBJ2-2; no clear D. The V end lost 0 bases, the J end lost 6 bases, and 5 bases lay between the germline ends. Germline-derived CDR1 and CDR2 are GTSNPN and SVGIG (reference sequence). The CDR3 length is 12 residues. The CDR3 here is CAWSVPPGELFF. CDR3 coding DNA: TGTGCCTGGAGTGTACCCCCCGGGGAGCTGTTTTTT.

This clonotype has at least ten counts. The V and J genes are TRBV3-1 and TRBJ2-5; possibly TRBD2 for D (5 bases). The CDR3 covers 14 residues. Germline V gives CDR1 LGHDT, CDR2 YNNKEL (reference sequence). V was cut by 3 bases and J by 5 bases, with 13 bases left in between. The CDR3 bases are TGTGCCAGCAGCCACGCCGGGAAGTGGGAGACCCAGTACTTC. Translating gives CASSHAGKWETQYF.

This clonotype has just a few counts. J is TRBJ2-1 and V is TRBV20-1; 11 bases agree with TRBD2. V lost 1 base to trimming and J lost 5 bases; unmatched junction nucleotides: 4. This CDR3 is 15 amino acids long. In germline, CDR1 is DFQATT, CDR2 SNEGSKA (reference sequence). In DNA, the CDR3 is TGCAGTGCTAGAGCCATAGCGGGGGGGGACAATGAGCAGTTCTTC. It translates to CSARAIAGGDNEQFF.

This clonotype has a count of ten or more. The V call is TRBV5-1, the J call TRBJ2-3; 14 bases agree with TRBD2. From germline, CDR1 is SGHRS and CDR2 YFSETQ. The junction had 9 bases not matched to a gene; V was cut back by 3 bases and J by 6 bases. There are 17 residues in the CDR3. As DNA, the CDR3 is TGCGCCAGCAGCTGGGCGGGACTAGCGGGAGAAGCGGATACGCAGTATTTT. It specifies CASSWAGLAGEADTQYF. Full variable domain (remainder filled in from reference TRBV5-1 and TRBJ2-3): KAGVTQTPRYLIKTRGQQVTLSCSPISGHRSVSWYQQTPGQGLQFLFEYFSETQRNKGNFPGRFSGRQFSNSRSEMNVSTLELGDSALYLCASSWAGLAGEADTQYFGPGTRLTVL.

This clonotype was picked up a small number of times. This chain links TRBV5-1 with TRBJ2-6; D may be TRBD1 (5 bases). This CDR3 comprises 17 residues. V gave up 3 bases and J gave up 1 base, with 14 bases separating them. Germline assignment: CDR1 SGHRS and CDR2 YFSETQ. In DNA, the CDR3 is TGCGCCAGCAGCTCGCCGACAGCAGGGTCTGGGGCCAACGTCCTGACTTTC. It encodes CASSSPTAGSGANVLTF.

This clonotype was seen just once. The chain employs TRBV3-1 and TRBJ1-6, with D possibly matching TRBD1 (5 bases). CDR1 LGHDT and CDR2 YNNKEL come from the germline V gene (reference sequence). There are 15 residues in the CDR3. V lost 3 bases to trimming and J lost 5 bases, with 11 bases between them. CDR3 bases: TGTGCCAGCAGCCAGGCCGGGGCCGATAATTCACCCCTCCACTTT. The encoded protein is CASSQAGADNSPLHF. The whole variable domain, remainder taken from reference TRBV3-1 and TRBJ1-6, is DTAVSQTPKYLVTQMGNDKSIKCEQNLGHDTMYWYKQDSKKFLKIMFSYNNKELIINETVPNRFSPKSPDKAHLNLHINSLELGDSAVYFCASSQAGADNSPLHFGNGTRLTVT.